This TCR beta chain was sequenced for a study of blood T cell repertoires in COVID-19. There are 17 residues in the CDR3. Unmatched junction bases numbered 9, after V lost 4 bases and J lost 0 bases. Germline values: CDR1 MNHEY, CDR2 SMNVEV (reference sequence). Authors' analysis steps: Counts of nucleated cells, estimated from reference gene primer amplification, were obtained. Profiled with immunoSEQ multiplex PCR; TCRdb holds only in-frame clones, not every one. The V and J calls and clone size are taken from that table; D and trimming were inferred from the DNA. In the table there are about 44,000 clones, around nine tenths of which are singletons.

The sample consisted of peripheral blood. The receptor was isolated from a woman in her thirties or forties with acute or convalescent COVID-19. This sequence joins TRBV27 and TRBJ1-5; the match to TRBD1 covers 7 bases. The CDR3 sequence: CASSSSQGLYSNQPQHF. Here the CDR3 DNA reads TGTGCCAGCAGTTCATCACAGGGGCTTTATAGCAATCAGCCCCAGCATTTT.